Following are 23 T cell receptor beta chains from one sample sequenced in a study of shared clonotypes between healthy human individuals. The protocol was immunoSEQ multiplex PCR, while the TCRdb copy is restricted to in-frame clones and leaves out a portion. The data contain about 2.4 million clones, over 85% of them singletons. The sequenced sample was naive CD4+ T cells from PBMCs. This sample's subset: CD45RA+ positively selected. Every receptor here comes from a man in his late teens or twenties in good health. Some clones in this sample may be carry-over from other donors' samples.

V gene TRBV6-1 combines with J gene TRBJ1-1; D not certain. This CDR3 spans 12 amino acids. V gave up 7 bases and J gave up 5 bases, with 11 bases separating them. Germline CDR1 and CDR2: MNHNS and SASEGT. CDR3: CASIRAGTEAFF. The CDR3 DNA sequence: TGTGCCAGCATACGGGCTGGTACTGAAGCTTTCTTT.

This clone was counted a few times. The V gene is TRBV28, the J gene TRBJ1-5; D unclear. The V gene lost 1 base and the J gene lost 6 bases, with 10 bases spanning the gap. The CDR3 spans 14 residues. Per the germline V gene, CDR1 is MDHEN and CDR2 is SYDVKM. The CDR3 DNA sequence: TGTGCCAGCAGTTTATCTCGACGTACTCAGCCCCAGCATTTT. Amino acid sequence: CASSLSRRTQPQHF.

This chain links TRBV6-1 with TRBJ1-5, with TRBD1 as a possible D gene (6 bases). V shed 5 bases and J shed 3 bases, with 11 bases lying between them. Germline V gene lookup returns CDR1 MNHNS and CDR2 SASEGT. The CDR3 length is 14 residues. The CDR3 reads CASSPGQNNQPQHF. The CDR3 nucleotides are TGTGCCAGCAGTCCCGGACAGAACAATCAGCCCCAGCATTTT.

As for this clone: This same CDR3 is encoded by further DNA sequences in the sample. This chain connects TRBV6-6 to TRBJ1-5; perhaps TRBD1 as D (6 bases). The CDR3 has 12 amino acids. Germline assignment: CDR1 MNHNY and CDR2 SVGAGI (reference sequence). V was pared by 9 bases and J by 10 bases, with 16 bases between. CDR3 amino acids: CASGEGGQPQHF. The CDR3 nucleotides read TGTGCCAGTGGGGAGGGGGGGCAACCCCAGCATTTT.

V gene TRBV30 combines with J gene TRBJ1-6; D unclear. In germline, CDR1 is GTSNPN, CDR2 SVGIG (reference sequence). This CDR3 has 16 residues. Trimming stripped 4 bases from V and 2 bases from J, with 15 bases between. The CDR3 is CAWTEFEGTYNSPLHF. CDR3 DNA: TGTGCCTGGACAGAATTCGAAGGGACCTATAATTCACCCCTCCACTTT.

The CDR3: CASTHGGETQYF. CDR3 coding DNA: TGTGCCAGCACTCACGGAGGAGAGACCCAGTACTTC. The chain combines TRBV7-9 with TRBJ2-5, with D possibly being TRBD2 (5 bases). The V gene's germline CDR1 is SEHNR and CDR2 FQNEAQ (reference sequence). V lost 7 bases to trimming and J lost 4 bases, with 10 bases between them. The CDR3 totals 12 residues.

J is TRBJ2-5 and V is TRBV11-3, with 7 bases that match TRBD2. The V gene end was trimmed by 5 bases and the J gene end by 1 base; junction bases not matched to a gene: 1. Germline V gene data show CDR1 as SGHNT and CDR2 as YENEEA. The CDR3 is made up of 13 amino acids. CDR3 sequence: CASSRGVQETQYF. The CDR3 nucleotides read TGTGCCAGCAGCCGGGGGGTCCAAGAGACCCAGTACTTC.

The chain uses TRBV2 and TRBJ1-1; no clear D gene. Germline CDR1 reads SNHLY; CDR2 reads FYNNEI. CDR3 length: 13 residues. Trimming cost V 3 bases and J 10 bases, with 15 bases left between them. The CDR3 region is CASSDGVSYPAFF. In nucleotides, the CDR3 is TGTGCCAGCAGTGATGGGGTTTCATATCCAGCTTTCTTT.

The chain uses TRBV18 and TRBJ2-7; D is undetermined. Germline V gene data show CDR1 as KGHSH and CDR2 as LQKENI. V lost 1 base and J 5 bases, leaving 12 bases between the germline ends. The CDR3 has 14 amino acids. CDR3 amino acids: CASSPLGASNEQYF. As DNA, the CDR3 is TGTGCCAGCTCACCACTAGGCGCTTCGAACGAGCAGTACTTC. Filled out from reference TRBV18 and TRBJ2-7, the complete variable domain reads NAGVMQNPRHLVRRRGQEARLRCSPMKGHSHVYWYRQLPEEGLKFMVYLQKENIIDESGMPKERFSAEFPKEGPSILRIQQVVRGDSAAYFCASSPLGASNEQYFGPGTRLTVT.

CDR3 amino acids: CASSQVTGFDYGYTF. The CDR3 DNA sequence: TGTGCCAGCAGCCAAGTTACGGGCTTCGACTATGGCTACACCTTC. The chain is built from TRBV4-2 and TRBJ1-2; D is undetermined. Per the germline V gene, CDR1 is LGHNA and CDR2 is YNFKEQ. V lost 1 base and J 3 bases, leaving 12 bases between the germline ends. The CDR3 runs 15 residues.

Concerning this clone itself: Other nucleotide sequences from this sample produce the same CDR3. The V call is TRBV15, the J call TRBJ1-2; D gene uncertain. Germline assignment: CDR1 LNHNV and CDR2 YYDKDF (reference sequence). There are 13 residues in the CDR3. Deletions cut 0 bases from V and 4 bases from J, with 6 bases between. This chain's CDR3 is CATSRDRIYGYTF. CDR3 DNA: TGTGCCACCAGCAGAGATAGAATCTATGGCTACACCTTC.

This clone was observed once. The rearrangement links TRBV5-1 to TRBJ2-7, with 10 bases aligning to TRBD1. CDR1 and CDR2 (germline): SGHRS, YFSETQ. The ends lost 3 bases at V and 3 bases at J; junction bases unmatched: 9. The CDR3 has 16 residues. The CDR3 DNA is TGCGCCAGCAGCTCAACCCCTGGACAGGGGGGCTACGAGCAGTACTTC. Translating it yields CASSSTPGQGGYEQYF.

The genes are TRBV6-6 and TRBJ2-5, with D perhaps assigned TRBD1 or TRBD2 (7 bases each). The V end lost 6 bases, the J end lost 3 bases, and 17 bases lay between the germline ends. Germline-derived CDR1 and CDR2 are MNHNY and SVGAGI (reference sequence). The CDR3 has 15 amino acids. CDR3 region: CASSDREGGKETQYF. CDR3 nucleotide sequence: TGTGCCAGCAGCGACAGGGAGGGGGGCAAAGAGACCCAGTACTTC.

The rearrangement joins TRBV20-1 to TRBJ2-5; D is unclear. Per the germline V gene, CDR1 is DFQATT and CDR2 is SNEGSKA (reference sequence). This CDR3 spans 11 amino acids. Trimming removed 0 bases from V and 5 bases from J, with 4 bases in between. The CDR3 sequence is CSAREEETQYF. CDR3 nucleotide sequence: TGCAGTGCTAGAGAAGAGGAGACCCAGTACTTC.

This clone was recorded once. One junction end disagrees with the germline gene, perhaps due to a read error. The gene calls are TRBV29-1 and TRBJ2-5; the D call may be TRBD1 or TRBD2 (5 bases each). CDR3 length: 14 amino acids. CDR1 SQVTM and CDR2 ANQGSEA come from the germline V gene. CDR3 DNA: TGCAGCGTTGTGTCTGGGACGGGAAAAGAGGCCCAGTACTTC. It specifies CSVVSGTGKEAQYF.

The count of this clone is one. CDR3 in DNA: TGTGCCAGTCAGGACTACGAGCAGTACTTC. It yields the protein CASQDYEQYF. This chain uses TRBV21-1 with TRBJ2-7; TRBD1, the D gene given by the table, was not confirmed from the DNA. TRBV21-1 has pseudogene status. The length of the CDR3 is 10 residues.

This chain connects TRBV10-2 to TRBJ2-3; D gene unclear. CDR1 is WSHSY and CDR2 is SAAADI in the germline V gene. With 3 bases removed from V and 0 bases from J, the gap between germline ends came to 10 bases. The length of the CDR3 is 15 residues. The CDR3 coding sequence is TGCGCCAGCAGTGATTATGTTTCTAGCACAGATACGCAGTATTTT. The encoded protein is CASSDYVSSTDTQYF.

The V gene is TRBV27, the J gene TRBJ2-1; 11 bases fit TRBD2. Germline V gene data show CDR1 as MNHEY and CDR2 as SMNVEV (reference sequence). CDR3 size: 16 residues. V lost 5 bases, J lost 6 bases, and 9 bases stayed unmatched. CDR3: CASSPWYSGRVNEQFF. Here the CDR3 DNA reads TGTGCCAGCAGTCCCTGGTATAGCGGGAGGGTCAATGAGCAGTTCTTC.

This clone was picked up one time. J is TRBJ2-7 and V is TRBV7-3; D not resolved. V gave up 1 base and J gave up 7 bases, with 17 bases separating them. Germline V lookup: CDR1 SGHTA, CDR2 FQGTGA. The CDR3 has 15 residues. The CDR3 DNA sequence: TGTGCCAGCAGCTTAATGGGTCTGGGTCCGTATGAGCAGTACTTC. It encodes CASSLMGLGPYEQYF. Full variable domain (remainder filled in from reference TRBV7-3 and TRBJ2-7): GAGVSQTPSNKVTEKGKYVELRCDPISGHTALYWYRQSLGQGPEFLIYFQGTGAADDSGLPNDRFFAVRPEGSVSTLKIQRTERGDSAVYLCASSLMGLGPYEQYFGPGTRLTVT.

The chain employs TRBV5-4 and TRBJ2-3; TRBD2 matches 8 bases. This CDR3 is built from 17 residues. Looked up from germline, CDR1 is SGHNT and CDR2 is YYREEE (reference sequence). Unmatched junction bases numbered 9, after V lost 2 bases and J lost 1 base. CDR3 residues: CASSLGSGSQGTDTQYF. Here the CDR3 DNA reads TGTGCCAGCAGCTTAGGAAGCGGGAGTCAAGGCACAGATACGCAGTATTTT.

Comments on this clone: The sample has other DNA sequences that encode this CDR3 too. The V call is TRBV5-1, the J call TRBJ2-3, with D possibly matching TRBD2 (5 bases). Deletions cut 1 base from V and 1 base from J, with 7 bases between. The CDR3 totals 14 residues. Germline CDR1 is SGHRS and CDR2 is YFSETQ. The CDR3 nucleotides read TGCGCCAGCAGCTTGCTGGGAGGCACAGATACGCAGTATTTT. Its protein is CASSLLGGTDTQYF.

This sequence joins TRBV6-5 and TRBJ1-2; weak D call: TRBD1 (5 bases). The germline V gene has CDR1 MNHEY and CDR2 SVGAGI. The CDR3 has 11 residues. Trimming took 8 bases from V and 8 from J, leaving 12 bases between them. CDR3 coding DNA: TGTGCCAGCTCGGGGAGGGGCGGCTACACCTTC. Amino acids: CASSGRGGYTF.

The chain is built from TRBV6-4 and TRBJ2-1, with 15 bases aligning to TRBD2. V trimming: 9 bases; J trimming: 3 bases; junction bases outside the gene matches: 3. The CDR3 totals 15 residues. The germline CDR1 and CDR2 sequences are MRHNA and SNTAGT. The DNA for the CDR3 is TGTGCCAGTTGGGGACTAGCGGGAGGCTACAATGAGCAGTTCTTC. Translated: CASWGLAGGYNEQFF.